The clone carrying this TCR beta chain showed up many times. Its antigen remains unknown. This sample is part of a study of Graves' ophthalmopathy and Graves' hyperthyroidism. Whole-study findings and limits: In blood appeared most of the expanded thyroid clonotypes whose frequency exceeded 0.001. The model's prediction of ophthalmopathy progression had 70.59% sensitivity and around 77% specificity.

CDR1 is SNHLY and CDR2 is FYNNEI in the germline V gene. This CDR3 has 13 amino acids. Unmatched junction bases numbered 3, after V lost 8 bases and J lost 2 bases. None of the included patients had other autoimmune diseases, uncontrolled infections, pregnancy or lactation, as these led to exclusion. Transcripts of RNA were the source for amplifying TCR beta CDR3 regions. In the first round, RT-PCR was carried out with HTBI primers, and a multiplex PCR formed the second round. Each CDR3 protein is one row after TCRdb ran MiXCR on the multiplex PCR reads. This sample has approximately 700,000 distinct CDR3 sequences, with about two fifths found just once.

The sample consisted of peripheral blood. The source of this sequence is an adult man with Graves' ophthalmopathy. The chain links TRBV2 to TRBJ2-7; 10 bases are shared with TRBD2. CDR3 sequence (DNA): TGTGCCAGCCTCGGACTAGCGGCCTACGAGCAGTACTTC. The encoded protein is CASLGLAAYEQYF.